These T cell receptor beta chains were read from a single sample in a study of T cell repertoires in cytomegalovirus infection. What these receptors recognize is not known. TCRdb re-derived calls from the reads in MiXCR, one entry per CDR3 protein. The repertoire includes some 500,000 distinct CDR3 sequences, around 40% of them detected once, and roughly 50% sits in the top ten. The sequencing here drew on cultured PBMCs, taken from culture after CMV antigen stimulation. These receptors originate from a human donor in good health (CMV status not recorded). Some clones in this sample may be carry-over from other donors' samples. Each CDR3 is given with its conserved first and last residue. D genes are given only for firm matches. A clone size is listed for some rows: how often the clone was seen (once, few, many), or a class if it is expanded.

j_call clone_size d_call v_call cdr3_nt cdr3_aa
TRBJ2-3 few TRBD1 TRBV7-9 TGTGCCAGCACCAGGGACAGGGGCCCGGTGGCGCAGTATTTT CASTRDRGPVAQYF
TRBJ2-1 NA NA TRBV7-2 TGTGCCAGCAGCCTGGCCCCGCCCAGCTCCTACAATGAGCAGTTCTTC CASSLAPPSSYNEQFF
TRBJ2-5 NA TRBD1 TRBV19 TGTGCCAGTGCTAACCGGGACAGGGGATCCGCGGGGACCCAGTACTTC CASANRDRGSAGTQYF
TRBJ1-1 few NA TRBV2 TGTGCCAGCAGTGGCACAGGCCGAGGCACTGAAGCTTTCTTT CASSGTGRGTEAFF
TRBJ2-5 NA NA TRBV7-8 TGTGCCAGCAGCACGTACCAAGAGACCCAGTACTTC CASSTYQETQYF
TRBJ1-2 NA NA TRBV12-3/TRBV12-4 TGTGCCAGCAGTTTAGAGACAGCCTATGGCTACACCTTC CASSLETAYGYTF
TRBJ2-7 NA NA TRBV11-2 TGTGCCAGCAGCTTATTATCTGGCTCAGGGGCCTACGAGCAGTACTTC CASSLLSGSGAYEQYF
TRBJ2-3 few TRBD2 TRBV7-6 TGTGCCAGCAGCTTTCCGAGCGGGGGGGCAATTGATACGCAGTATTTT CASSFPSGGAIDTQYF
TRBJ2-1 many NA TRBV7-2 TGTGCCACCCATGGGGACTCCTACTTCGTTGAGCAGTTCTTC CATHGDSYFVEQFF
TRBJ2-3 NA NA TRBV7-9 TGTGCCAGCAGCTTAGCACTAGGCGGGGCGCAGTATTTT CASSLALGGAQYF
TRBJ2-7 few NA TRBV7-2 TGTGCCAGCAGCTTAAAGGTGCGGGACACTGTCTACGAGCAGTACTTC CASSLKVRDTVYEQYF
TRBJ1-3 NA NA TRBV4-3 TGCGCCAGCAGCCAGAATCCAAACTCTGGAAACACCATATATTTT CASSQNPNSGNTIYF
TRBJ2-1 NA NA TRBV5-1 TGCGCCAGCAGTCCCTTTCCGGGGAGCCAGGAGCAGTTCTTC CASSPFPGSQEQFF
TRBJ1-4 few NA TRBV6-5 TGTGCCAGCAGTTACTCGAGGGGGGTTAGTGAAAAACTGTTTTTT CASSYSRGVSEKLFF
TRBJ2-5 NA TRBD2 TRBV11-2 TGTGCCAGCAGCTTAGGAGTGGCGGGGGTAGGAGAGACCCAGTACTTC CASSLGVAGVGETQYF
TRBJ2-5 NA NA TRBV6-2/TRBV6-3 TGTGCCAGCACCCAAGGACGGGCCCAGTACTTC CASTQGRAQYF
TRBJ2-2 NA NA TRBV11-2 TGTGCCAGCAGCGCCAGCGGGACAGTGGAAACCGGGGAGCTGTTTTTT CASSASGTVETGELFF
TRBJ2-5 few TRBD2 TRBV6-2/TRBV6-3 TGTGCCAGCGAAGCGGGAGGGGGACGAAAGACCCAGTACTTC CASEAGGGRKTQYF
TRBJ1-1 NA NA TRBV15 TGTGCCACCAGCAGAGATCCCCGCGAAGCTTTCTTT CATSRDPREAFF
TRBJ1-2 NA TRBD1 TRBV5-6 TGTGCCAGCCGCTGGACAGGGGATGGCTACACCTTC CASRWTGDGYTF
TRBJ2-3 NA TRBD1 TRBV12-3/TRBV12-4 TGTGCCAGCAGTTACTTCCAGGGGGCGGGCACAGATACGCAGTATTTT CASSYFQGAGTDTQYF
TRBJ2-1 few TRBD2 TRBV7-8 TGTGCCAGCAGCTCTCCGGGACTACCAAATGAGCAGTTCTTC CASSSPGLPNEQFF
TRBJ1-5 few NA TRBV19 TGTGCCAGCAATACAGGGATCTATAGCAATCAGCCCCAGCATTTT CASNTGIYSNQPQHF
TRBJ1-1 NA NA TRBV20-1 TGCAGTGCTAGAGGTTCGGTCGACACTGAAGCTTTCTTT CSARGSVDTEAFF
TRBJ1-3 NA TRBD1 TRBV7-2 TGTGCCAGCAGCTTAGCGCCAGGGGGCGATGGAAACACCATATATTTT CASSLAPGGDGNTIYF
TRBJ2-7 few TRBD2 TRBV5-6 TGTGCCAGCAGCTTGGTGGCGGGGGTGGGTGAGCAGTACTTC CASSLVAGVGEQYF
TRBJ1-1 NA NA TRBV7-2 TGTGCCAGCAGCTCCGGGACTTTTAACGCTGAAGCTTTCTTT CASSSGTFNAEAFF
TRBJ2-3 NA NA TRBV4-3 TGCGCCAGCAGCCAAGAAGGCTACACAGATACGCAGTATTTT CASSQEGYTDTQYF
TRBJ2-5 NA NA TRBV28 TGTGCCAGCAATGGTGACATGCGAGAGACCCAGTACTTC CASNGDMRETQYF
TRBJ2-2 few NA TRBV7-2 TGTGCCAGCAGCTTAGGGGGGGGCGGGAAAATCGGGGAGCTGTTTTTT CASSLGGGGKIGELFF
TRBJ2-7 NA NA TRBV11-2 TGTGCCAGCACCTCAATACGGGGGTACGAGCAGTACTTC CASTSIRGYEQYF
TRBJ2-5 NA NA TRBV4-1 TGCGCCAGCAGCCACCTCGGGGAGGTCGGCCAAGAGACCCAGTACTTC CASSHLGEVGQETQYF
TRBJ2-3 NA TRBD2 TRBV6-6 TGTGCCAGCAGTATCTCCTTGGGACTAGCGGGAGATACGCAGTATTTT CASSISLGLAGDTQYF
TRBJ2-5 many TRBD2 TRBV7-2 TGTGCCAGCAGCTTGGGAGCGGGGTACCAAGAGACCCAGTACTTC CASSLGAGYQETQYF
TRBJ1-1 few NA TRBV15 TGTGCCACCAGCGCTTCAGGGAGGGTTATTGAAGCTTTCTTT CATSASGRVIEAFF
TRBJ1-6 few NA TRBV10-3 TGTGCCATCAGTGAAATAGGAACCGCCTTGGACTCACCCCTCCACTTT CAISEIGTALDSPLHF
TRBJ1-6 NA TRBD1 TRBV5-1 TGCGCCAGCAGCTTCGGGGGACAGGGGTCTTCACCCCTCCACTTT CASSFGGQGSSPLHF
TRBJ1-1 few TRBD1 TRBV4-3 TGCGCCAGCAGCCAAGGGTGGGGGACAGGGGACACTGAAGCTTTCTTT CASSQGWGTGDTEAFF
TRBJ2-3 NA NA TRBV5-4 TGTGCCAGCAGCCCAGGGGGACTAGTCATCGCAGATACGCAGTATTTT CASSPGGLVIADTQYF
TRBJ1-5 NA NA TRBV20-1 TGCAGTGCTAGAGTTCCGGGAGGGGAAAATCAGCCCCAGCATTTT CSARVPGGENQPQHF
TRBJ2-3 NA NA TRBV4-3 TGCGCCAGCAGCCAAGCTACAGCAGATACGCAGTATTTT CASSQATADTQYF
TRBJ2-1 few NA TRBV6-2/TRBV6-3 TGTGCCAGTAGATCCTTGGGGTACTCCTACAATGAGCAGTTCTTC CASRSLGYSYNEQFF
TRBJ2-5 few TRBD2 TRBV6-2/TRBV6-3 TGTGCCAGCAAATCGGGACTAGCAGAAGAGACCCAGTACTTC CASKSGLAEETQYF
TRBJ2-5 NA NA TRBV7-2 TGTGCCAGCACCAACCGGGGGGCGGAGACCCAGTACTTC CASTNRGAETQYF
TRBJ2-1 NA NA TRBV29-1 TGCAGCGCCGTGAGGCAGGGGCGTGTTAATGAGCAGTTCTTC CSAVRQGRVNEQFF
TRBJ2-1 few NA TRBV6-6 TGTGCCAGCAGCCGAAACCCCCTTAACTCCTACAATGAGCAGTTCTTC CASSRNPLNSYNEQFF
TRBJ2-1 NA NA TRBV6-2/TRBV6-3 TGTGCCAGCAGTTGGGGGGTACGGCCCGGCAATGAGCAGTTCTTC CASSWGVRPGNEQFF